This T cell receptor (beta chain) stems from a study of cytomegalovirus exposure and HLA in healthy donors. Study background: Of the donors genotyped, several hundred in all, less than 90% fell in the Caucasian-associated ancestry cluster. Study results and caveats: Another analysis was done later, and it associated 15,000 to 20,000 TCR beta sequences with HLA alleles at 0.05 false discovery rate.

Primers for the PCR totalled 60 Vbeta and 13 Jbeta. Profiled with immunoSEQ multiplex PCR; TCRdb holds only in-frame clones, not every one. The sample lists over 150,000 clones; 70% to 85% were seen once. The CDR3 runs 15 residues. V lost 5 bases, J lost 7 bases, and 17 bases lay in between. In germline, CDR1 is MDHEN, CDR2 SYDVKM. The table lists this clone with a count of one. Its antigen is undetermined. This chain connects TRBV28 to TRBJ1-4; tentative D call: TRBD1 (5 bases). The specimen was PBMCs. The sequence came from a woman aged 30 to 39 in good health and CMV-seropositive. CDR3 DNA: TGTGCCAGCAGTCCCGGGGGGAGCGTGCGTGAAAAACTGTTTTTT. This translates into CASSPGGSVREKLFF.